This TCR beta chain was identified during a study of shared clonotypes between healthy human individuals. Naive CD8 populations comprised CD45RO-negative cells positively selected for CCR7, excluding terminally differentiated effector memory CD45RA+ cells. The CDR3 covers 16 residues. V lost 7 bases and J 4 bases, leaving 19 bases between the germline ends. The germline V gene encodes CDR1 SGHTA and CDR2 FQGTGA. This table comes from immunoSEQ multiplex PCR, and its TCRdb copy is limited to in-frame clones, with some not included. The repertoire consists of about 2.2 million clones, with just over 90% occurring once and the leading ten covering more than 1.5%.

Sequenced input: naive CD8+ T cells from PBMCs. The genes are TRBV7-3 and TRBJ1-4; a weak D match, TRBD1 (5 bases). This TCR derives from a man younger than 35 in good health. Some clones in this sample may be carry-over from other donors' samples. In nucleotides, the CDR3 is TGTGCCAGCACCCTCCGGGGGTTGGAAGTTAATGAAAAACTGTTTTTT. This translates into CASTLRGLEVNEKLFF. Full variable domain (outside the CDR3, taken from reference TRBV7-3 and TRBJ1-4): GAGVSQTPSNKVTEKGKYVELRCDPISGHTALYWYRQSLGQGPEFLIYFQGTGAADDSGLPNDRFFAVRPEGSVSTLKIQRTERGDSAVYLCASTLRGLEVNEKLFFGSGTQLSVL.